One sample yielded the 8 T cell receptor beta chains listed below, sequenced in a study of blood T cell repertoires in COVID-19. Libraries were prepared by immunoSEQ multiplex PCR; TCRdb keeps only in-frame clonotypes and omits some of them. This sample has 120,000 to 150,000 clones, with around 88% found just once. The sample consisted of peripheral blood. These receptors were obtained from a woman in her sixties with acute or convalescent COVID-19.

The CDR3 loop reads CASSQTGGFYGYTF. CDR3 bases: TGTGCCAGCTCTCAGACGGGGGGGTTCTATGGCTACACCTTC. This rearrangement joins TRBV27 to TRBJ1-2, with D tentatively TRBD1 (5 bases). The CDR3 spans 14 residues. Between the trimmed V and J ends, which lost 8 bases and 4 bases, there was a span of 17 bases. Looked up from germline, CDR1 is MNHEY and CDR2 is SMNVEV (reference sequence).

This chain uses TRBV5-5 with TRBJ1-2; D is unresolved. Germline V lookup: CDR1 SGHKS, CDR2 YYEKEE (reference sequence). V lost 5 bases, J lost 5 bases, and 13 bases lay in between. This CDR3 region has 13 residues. In DNA form, the CDR3 reads TGTGCCAGCAGACTTGCTCTAGAATATGGCTACACCTTC. Translating it yields CASRLALEYGYTF.

V gene TRBV9 combines with J gene TRBJ1-1; D gene ambiguous. Trimming cost V 0 bases and J 1 base, with 7 bases left between them. This CDR3 spans 14 amino acids. Germline CDR1 is SGDLS and CDR2 is YYNGEE. For the CDR3, the DNA is TGTGCCAGCAGCGTAGGACTCACGAACACTGAAGCTTTCTTT. Translating gives CASSVGLTNTEAFF.

The rearrangement uses TRBV7-9 and TRBJ1-4, with a possible D match to TRBD1 (5 bases). The length of the CDR3 is 15 residues. Deletions cut 5 bases from V and 5 bases from J, with 15 bases between. Germline V CDR1 and CDR2: SEHNR, FQNEAQ (reference sequence). The CDR3 protein is CASSTLVGGNEKLFF. As DNA, the CDR3 is TGTGCCAGCAGCACCTTGGTCGGGGGGAATGAAAAACTGTTTTTT.

The chain joins TRBV6-2 or TRBV6-3 to TRBJ2-7; a possible D gene is TRBD2 (6 bases). The CDR3 runs to 15 residues. V lost 2 bases to trimming and J lost 4 bases, with 15 bases between them. CDR1 is MNHEY, CDR2 SVGEGT, per germline. CDR3 protein: CASSYLAGYVYEQYF. CDR3 nucleotide sequence: TGTGCCAGCAGTTACCTTGCGGGGTACGTATACGAGCAGTACTTC.

The gene calls are TRBV5-1 and TRBJ2-2; weak D call: TRBD1 (8 bases). Looked up from germline, CDR1 is SGHRS and CDR2 is YFSETQ. V was shortened by 4 bases and J by 7 bases, with 17 bases between the two germline ends. The CDR3 has 15 amino acids. This CDR3 reads CASSIEQGGLGELFF. DNA of the CDR3: TGCGCCAGCAGCATCGAACAGGGGGGGCTCGGGGAGCTGTTTTTT.

The rearrangement uses TRBV3-1 (or the pseudogene TRBV3-2) and TRBJ1-1, with 8 bases that match TRBD1. This CDR3 spans 14 amino acids. V lost 4 bases to trimming and J lost 5 bases; unmatched junction nucleotides: 6. The germline CDR1 and CDR2 sequences are LGHDT and YNNKEL (reference sequence). CDR3 coding DNA: TGTGCCAGCAGCCTACGGACAGGGCGGACTGAAGCTTTCTTT. Protein sequence: CASSLRTGRTEAFF.

J is TRBJ2-3 and V is TRBV21-1; TRBD2 is taken as the D call from the table, unchecked against the DNA. TRBV21-1 is a pseudogene locus. The CDR3 runs 17 residues. The CDR3 coding sequence is TGTGCCAGCAGCAAAGGAGCCGGGACTAGAAGCACAGATACGCAGTATTTT. This gives the protein CASSKGAGTRSTDTQYF.